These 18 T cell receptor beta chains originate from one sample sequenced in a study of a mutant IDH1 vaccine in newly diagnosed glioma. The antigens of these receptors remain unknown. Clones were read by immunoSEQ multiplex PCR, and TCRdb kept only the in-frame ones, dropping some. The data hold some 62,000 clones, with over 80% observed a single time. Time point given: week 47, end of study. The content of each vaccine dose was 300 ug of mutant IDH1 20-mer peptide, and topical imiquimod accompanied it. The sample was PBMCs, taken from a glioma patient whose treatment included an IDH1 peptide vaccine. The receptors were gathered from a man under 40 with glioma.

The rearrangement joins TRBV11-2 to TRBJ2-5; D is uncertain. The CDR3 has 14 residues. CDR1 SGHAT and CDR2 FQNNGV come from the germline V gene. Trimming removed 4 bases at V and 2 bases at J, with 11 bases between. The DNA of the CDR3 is TGTGCCAGCAGCTCAAACGCGGAGCAAGAGACCCAGTACTTC. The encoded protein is CASSSNAEQETQYF.

This chain's CDR3 is CASSLVVRQGLSYNEQFF. The CDR3 DNA reads TGTGCCAGCAGCTTGGTAGTACGACAGGGGTTGTCCTACAATGAGCAGTTCTTC. The genes are TRBV5-6 and TRBJ2-1, with 8 bases lining up with TRBD1. Germline V gene lookup returns CDR1 SGHDT and CDR2 YYEEEE. This CDR3 comprises 18 residues. Losses at the gene ends were 0 bases for V and 1 base for J; bases not matched to a gene: 9.

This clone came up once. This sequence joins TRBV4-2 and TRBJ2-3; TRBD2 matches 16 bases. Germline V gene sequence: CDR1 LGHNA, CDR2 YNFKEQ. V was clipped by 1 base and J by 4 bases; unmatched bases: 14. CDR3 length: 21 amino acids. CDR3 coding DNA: TGTGCCAGCAGCCAAGTCGCGGGACTAGCGGGGGGGGTCTTTTCCGCAGATACGCAGTATTTT. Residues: CASSQVAGLAGGVFSADTQYF.

The CDR3 is CASMVGQHTDTQYF. In DNA, the CDR3 is TGCGCCAGCATGGTGGGACAGCACACAGATACGCAGTATTTT. The chain joins TRBV5-1 to TRBJ2-3; 7 bases match TRBD1. The germline gives CDR1 SGHRS, CDR2 YFSETQ. The CDR3 sequence is 14 residues long. V lost 6 bases and J lost 2; bases outside the gene matches: 6.

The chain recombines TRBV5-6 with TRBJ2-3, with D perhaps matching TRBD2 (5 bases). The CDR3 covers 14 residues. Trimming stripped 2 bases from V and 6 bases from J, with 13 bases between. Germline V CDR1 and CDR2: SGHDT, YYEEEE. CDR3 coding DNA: TGTGCCAGCAGCTTCGGGATTATAAGGGATACGCAGTATTTT. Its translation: CASSFGIIRDTQYF.

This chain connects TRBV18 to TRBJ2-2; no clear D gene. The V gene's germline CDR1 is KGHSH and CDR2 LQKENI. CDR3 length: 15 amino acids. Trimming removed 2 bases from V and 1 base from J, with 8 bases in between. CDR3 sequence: CASSPRVRNTGELFF. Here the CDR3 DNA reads TGTGCCAGCTCACCAAGGGTTCGGAACACCGGGGAGCTGTTTTTT.

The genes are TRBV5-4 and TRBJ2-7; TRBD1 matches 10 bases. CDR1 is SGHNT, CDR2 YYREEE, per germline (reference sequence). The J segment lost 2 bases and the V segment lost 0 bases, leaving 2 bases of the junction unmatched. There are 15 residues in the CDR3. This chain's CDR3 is CASSLEDRGTYEQYF. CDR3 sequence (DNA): TGTGCCAGCAGCTTGGAGGACAGGGGGACCTACGAGCAGTACTTC.

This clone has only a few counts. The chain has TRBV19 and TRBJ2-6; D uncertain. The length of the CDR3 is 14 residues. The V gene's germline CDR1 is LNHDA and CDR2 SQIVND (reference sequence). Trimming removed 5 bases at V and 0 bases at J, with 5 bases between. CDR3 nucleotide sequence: TGTGCCAGTAGTCAGCGCTCTGGGGCCAACGTCCTGACTTTC. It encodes CASSQRSGANVLTF.

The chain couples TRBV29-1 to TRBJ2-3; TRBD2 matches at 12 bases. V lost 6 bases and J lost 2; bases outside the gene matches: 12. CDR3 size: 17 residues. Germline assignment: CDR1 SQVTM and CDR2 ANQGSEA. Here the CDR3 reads CSVALAGGKIYTDTQYF. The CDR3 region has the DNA TGCAGCGTCGCCCTAGCGGGGGGGAAAATTTACACAGATACGCAGTATTTT.

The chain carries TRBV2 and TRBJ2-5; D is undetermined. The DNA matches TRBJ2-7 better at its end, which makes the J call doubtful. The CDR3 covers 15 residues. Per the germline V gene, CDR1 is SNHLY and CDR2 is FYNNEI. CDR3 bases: TGTGCCAGCAGTGAAGTAGCTAGGAACTCCTACGAGCAGTACTTC. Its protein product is CASSEVARNSYEQYF.

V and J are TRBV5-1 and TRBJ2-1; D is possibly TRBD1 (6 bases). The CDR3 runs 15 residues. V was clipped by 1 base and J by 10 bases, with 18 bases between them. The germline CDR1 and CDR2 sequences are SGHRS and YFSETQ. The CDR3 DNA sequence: TGCGCCAGCAGCTTGACAGGGCCACGAGGGGAGGAGCAGTTCTTC. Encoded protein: CASSLTGPRGEEQFF.

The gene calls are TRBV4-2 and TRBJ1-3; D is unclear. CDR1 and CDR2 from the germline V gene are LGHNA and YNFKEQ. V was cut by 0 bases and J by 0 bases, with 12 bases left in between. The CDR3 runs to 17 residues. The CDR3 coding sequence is TGTGCCAGCAGCCAAGATGGGTCCGGAAACTCTGGAAACACCATATATTTT. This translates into CASSQDGSGNSGNTIYF.

The CDR3 is CASSWGQSYNEQFF. The DNA for the CDR3 is TGCGCCAGCAGCTGGGGACAGTCCTACAATGAGCAGTTCTTC. The J gene is TRBJ2-1, the V gene TRBV5-1, with 7 nucleotides matching TRBD1. The V gene's germline CDR1 is SGHRS and CDR2 YFSETQ. V lost 3 bases and J lost 1; bases outside the gene matches: 1. The CDR3 has 14 residues.

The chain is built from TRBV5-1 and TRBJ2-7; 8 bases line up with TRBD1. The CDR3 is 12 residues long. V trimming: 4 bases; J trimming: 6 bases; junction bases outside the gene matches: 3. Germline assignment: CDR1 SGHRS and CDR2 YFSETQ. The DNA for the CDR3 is TGCGCCAGCAGCAGGACAGGGCGCGAGCAGTACTTC. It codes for CASSRTGREQYF.

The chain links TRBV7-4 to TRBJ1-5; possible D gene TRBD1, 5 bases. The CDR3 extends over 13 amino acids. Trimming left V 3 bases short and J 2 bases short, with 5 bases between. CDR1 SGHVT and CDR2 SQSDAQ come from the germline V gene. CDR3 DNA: TGTGCCAGCAGCTTGACAGGCAATCAGCCCCAGCATTTT. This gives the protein CASSLTGNQPQHF. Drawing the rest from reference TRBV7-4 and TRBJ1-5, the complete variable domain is GAGVSQSPRYKVAKRGRDVALRCDSISGHVTLYWYRQTLGQGSEVLTYSQSDAQRDKSGRPSGRFSAERPERSVSTLKIQRTEQGDSAVYLCASSLTGNQPQHFGDGTRLSIL.

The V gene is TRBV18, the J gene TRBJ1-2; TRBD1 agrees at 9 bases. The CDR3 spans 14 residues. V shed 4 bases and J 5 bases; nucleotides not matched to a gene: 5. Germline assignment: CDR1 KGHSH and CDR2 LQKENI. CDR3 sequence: CASSQPGTGYGYTF. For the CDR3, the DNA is TGTGCCAGCTCACAGCCCGGGACAGGGTATGGCTACACCTTC.

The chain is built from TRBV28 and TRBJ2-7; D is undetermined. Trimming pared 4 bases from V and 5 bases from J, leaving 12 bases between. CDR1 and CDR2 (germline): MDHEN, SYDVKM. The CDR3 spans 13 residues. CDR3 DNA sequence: TGTGCCAGCAGTTCGCATGTGAAGGACGAGCAGTACTTC. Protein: CASSSHVKDEQYF.

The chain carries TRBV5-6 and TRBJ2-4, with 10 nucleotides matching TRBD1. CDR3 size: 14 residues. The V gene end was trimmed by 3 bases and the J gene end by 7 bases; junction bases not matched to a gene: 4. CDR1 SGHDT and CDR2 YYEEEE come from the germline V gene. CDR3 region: CASSSRTGGNIQYF. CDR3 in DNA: TGTGCCAGCAGCTCCCGGACAGGGGGGAACATTCAGTACTTC.